Shown below are 21 T cell receptor beta chains from a single sample sequenced in a study of T cells expressing NK-cell markers. TCRdb reprocessed the 5' RACE reads and stores each CDR3 protein as one record, lacking DNA. This sample's table reports a few hundred thousand distinct CDR3 sequences. Sequences were obtained from blood T cells: a sorted CD56 or NKG2C T cell subset, CD4+ or CD8+ T cells, or bulk PBMC T cells (not recorded which). Source of these receptors: a man aged 18 to 69 in good health.

The J gene is TRBJ2-7, the V gene TRBV7-7; the TCRdb D gene call, TRBD1, has no DNA to confirm it. Germline-derived CDR1 and CDR2 are SSHAT and FNYEAQ (reference sequence). The CDR3 covers 14 residues. CDR3 amino acids: CASSPVRGGYEQYF.

The J gene is TRBJ2-1, the V gene TRBV19; TCRdb reports TRBD1, a call that lacks DNA to check it against. Germline V gene sequence: CDR1 LNHDA, CDR2 SQIVND (reference sequence). This CDR3 has 12 amino acids. The CDR3 spells CATGDRAFEQFF.

The chain couples TRBV6-1 to TRBJ2-1; TCRdb outputs TRBD1, but without DNA this stays unchecked. Germline CDR1 and CDR2: MNHNS and SASEGT. The CDR3 is 12 amino acids. The CDR3 loop is CASSTRTGPGFF.

The chain joins TRBV20-1 to TRBJ2-3; TCRdb selects TRBD1, and the lack of DNA leaves this call unchecked. CDR3 length equals 17 residues. The germline CDR1 and CDR2 sequences are DFQATT and SNEGSKA (reference sequence). CDR3 in amino acids: CSAREEVVHRVADTQYF.

The chain carries TRBV20-1 and TRBJ2-7. The germline V gene has CDR1 DFQATT and CDR2 SNEGSKA (reference sequence). This CDR3 comprises 11 residues. CDR3 sequence: CSAGSRDEQYF.

This rearrangement joins TRBV4-2 to TRBJ1-2; TCRdb designates TRBD1, a call that cannot be tested without DNA. Germline V gene data show CDR1 as LGHNA and CDR2 as YNFKEQ. The CDR3 has 13 amino acids. The CDR3 protein is CASSSQQGTGYTF.

V and J are TRBV4-2 and TRBJ2-2; TCRdb's D gene call, TRBD2, goes unchecked for lack of DNA. From germline, CDR1 is LGHNA and CDR2 YNFKEQ. CDR3 length: 18 residues. CDR3 loop: CASSQLPSGVKNTGELFF.

This chain connects TRBV7-9 to TRBJ2-3; without DNA, the TCRdb call of TRBD2 cannot be checked. CDR1 and CDR2 (germline): SEHNR, FQNEAQ (reference sequence). There are 17 residues in the CDR3. The CDR3 spells CASSFTRTSGSTDTQYF.

V and J are TRBV18 and TRBJ1-1. The CDR3 contains 15 residues. Germline values: CDR1 KGHSH, CDR2 LQKENI. The CDR3 region is CASSPPEGIGTEAFF.

The chain carries TRBV2 and TRBJ2-1; TCRdb's D gene call, TRBD1, goes unchecked for lack of DNA. Germline V CDR1 and CDR2: SNHLY, FYNNEI. There are 16 residues in the CDR3. The CDR3 spells CASRGTRGTSYNEQFF.

The rearrangement joins TRBV6-1 to TRBJ1-6. Germline CDR1 and CDR2: MNHNS and SASEGT. The CDR3 is 15 amino acids. The chain's CDR3 is CASSEVDRVYSPLHF.

V usage is TRBV18 and J usage is TRBJ2-7; checking the TCRdb D call of TRBD1 is not possible without DNA. This CDR3 comprises 16 residues. CDR1 and CDR2 (germline): KGHSH, LQKENI. The CDR3 spells CASSPRQGTSGNEQYF. The whole variable domain, filled in from reference TRBV18 and TRBJ2-7, reads NAGVMQNPRHLVRRRGQEARLRCSPMKGHSHVYWYRQLPEEGLKFMVYLQKENIIDESGMPKERFSAEFPKEGPSILRIQQVVRGDSAAYFCASSPRQGTSGNEQYFGPGTRLTVT.

Here the CDR3 reads CASSYADLDRNLYGYTF. V usage is TRBV6-2 or TRBV6-3 and J usage is TRBJ1-2; TCRdb selects TRBD1, and the lack of DNA leaves this call unchecked. Germline-derived CDR1 and CDR2 are MNHEY and SVGEGT. The CDR3 has 17 residues.

The rearrangement links TRBV28 to TRBJ1-1; TCRdb names TRBD1, which stays unverified in the absence of DNA. Per the germline V gene, CDR1 is MDHEN and CDR2 is SYDVKM. CDR3 length: 14 residues. CDR3 sequence: CASRPGQMNTEAFF.

The genes are TRBV11-2 and TRBJ1-4; the D gene TCRdb calls, TRBD1, cannot be checked with no DNA. The CDR3 spans 13 residues. Germline lookup yields CDR1 SGHAT and CDR2 FQNNGV. CDR3: CASSSQGGVKLFF.

The chain has TRBV6-1 and TRBJ1-6; TCRdb reports TRBD1, a call that lacks DNA to check it against. Germline values: CDR1 MNHNS, CDR2 SASEGT. This CDR3 has 15 residues. CDR3 region: CASSRTGGGRSPLHF.

V is TRBV5-5 and J is TRBJ2-7; TCRdb's assignment of TRBD2 cannot be checked, as there is no DNA. Germline CDR1 and CDR2: SGHKS and YYEKEE (reference sequence). CDR3 size: 16 residues. CDR3 loop: CASTIYGGEGSYEQYF.

This sequence joins TRBV6-1 and TRBJ1-1. The germline V gene has CDR1 MNHNS and CDR2 SASEGT. The CDR3 is made up of 15 amino acids. The CDR3 sequence: CASRAREGYNTEAFF.

The CDR3 region is CASSQQEGTGELFF. The V and J genes are TRBV7-9 and TRBJ2-2; TCRdb picks TRBD2, but there is no DNA to check that call. CDR1 and CDR2 from the germline V gene are SEHNR and FQNEAQ (reference sequence). The CDR3 consists of 14 residues.

V and J are TRBV6-1 and TRBJ2-3. The length of the CDR3 is 14 residues. From germline, CDR1 is MNHNS and CDR2 SASEGT. The CDR3 sequence: CASRGSAVGDTQYF.

The V gene is TRBV12-3 or TRBV12-4, the J gene TRBJ2-1; the D call from TCRdb, TRBD1, cannot be confirmed without DNA. The CDR3 is 14 residues long. Here the CDR3 reads CASLPGQAYNEQFF.